The rows below give T cell receptor beta chains drawn from one sample of a study of blood T cell repertoires in COVID-19. Clones were read by immunoSEQ multiplex PCR, and TCRdb kept only the in-frame ones, dropping some. Found here are 150,000 to 250,000 clones, roughly three quarters of them singletons; the top ten hold under 7%. Sequencing was performed on peripheral blood. These receptors all stem from a woman in her 40s with COVID-19, enrolled during active disease. The CDR3 runs from the conserved cysteine through the conserved F or W. D genes are given only for firm matches. The size field is filled for only some rows; it gives once, few, many or a size class.

J gene | V gene | clone size | D gene | CDR3 DNA | CDR3 protein
TRBJ2-5 | TRBV2 | NA | NA | TGTGCCAGCATTCCCGACAGCCGGGAGACCCAGTACTTC | CASIPDSRETQYF
TRBJ2-5 | TRBV11-2 | NA | TRBD2 | TGTGCCAGCAGCCCTACAGCGGGGGGGGATGGAGAGACCCAGTACTTC | CASSPTAGGDGETQYF
TRBJ2-3 | TRBV27 | NA | NA | TGTGCCAGCAGTCCTCCTCCGACATTAAGCACAGATACGCAGTATTTT | CASSPPPTLSTDTQYF
TRBJ1-2 | TRBV19 | NA | TRBD1 | TGTGCCAGTAGTAAGGGACAGGGAAGCGTCGGGGGCTACACCTTC | CASSKGQGSVGGYTF
TRBJ2-1 | TRBV7-6 | NA | TRBD2 | TGTGCCAGCAGCTTAGTTCCGGGACTAGCGGGGGGTGAGCAGTTCTTC | CASSLVPGLAGGEQFF
TRBJ1-6 | TRBV3-1/TRBV3-2 | NA | TRBD1 | TGTGCCAGCAGCCATATAACCGGACAGGGCTCACCCCTCCACTTT | CASSHITGQGSPLHF
TRBJ1-4 | TRBV4-3 | NA | TRBD1 | TGCGCCAGCAGCCAAGAAGGGGGCCAGGGTGAAAAACTGTTTTTT | CASSQEGGQGEKLFF
TRBJ2-7 | TRBV3-1/TRBV3-2 | NA | TRBD1 | TGTGCCAGCAGCCAAGATGGACAGGGATCCTACGAGCAGTACTTC | CASSQDGQGSYEQYF
TRBJ2-5 | TRBV11-2 | NA | NA | TGTGCCAGCAGTAGCCACGTCGGGACCCAGTACTTC | CASSSHVGTQYF
TRBJ2-5 | TRBV19 | NA | TRBD2 | TGTGCCAGTAGTAGGGGGACTAGCCGGTTAGAGACCCAGTACTTC | CASSRGTSRLETQYF
TRBJ1-1 | TRBV4-1 | NA | NA | TGCGCCAGCAGCCAAGATCAGGGGACTGAAGCTTTCTTT | CASSQDQGTEAFF
TRBJ2-5 | TRBV4-3 | once | TRBD2 | TGCGCCAGCAGCCAAGAGTCGGCGGGGGGGCCCGGGACCCAGTACTTC | CASSQESAGGPGTQYF
TRBJ2-1 | TRBV9 | NA | NA | TGTGCCAGCAGCGTAGTTTGGGGGGGCGGCGAGCAGTTCTTC | CASSVVWGGGEQFF
TRBJ2-7 | TRBV5-6 | few | TRBD1 | TGTGCCAGCAGCCCAGGACAGGGGGCCTCCTACGAGCAGTACTTC | CASSPGQGASYEQYF
TRBJ1-1 | TRBV18 | NA | NA | TGTGCCAGCTCACCGAGACACTCCAGGGAAGGAACTGAAGCTTTCTTT | CASSPRHSREGTEAFF
TRBJ1-2 | TRBV6-1 | NA | TRBD1 | TGTGCCAGCAGTGAGGACAGGGGTCGCGGCTACACCTTC | CASSEDRGRGYTF
TRBJ2-2 | TRBV2 | NA | TRBD1 | TGTGCCAGCAGTCAGGGACAGGGAGGGACCGGGGAGCTGTTTTTT | CASSQGQGGTGELFF
TRBJ2-1 | TRBV7-3 | few | TRBD2 | TGTGCCAGCAGCGGATTAAGCGGGGGGGCCTACAATGAGCAGTTCTTC | CASSGLSGGAYNEQFF
TRBJ2-2 | TRBV11-2 | NA | NA | TGTGCCAGTACGCCAGGGGCTGGCGGGGAGCTGTTTTTT | CASTPGAGGELFF
TRBJ1-1 | TRBV7-9 | NA | NA | TGTGCCAGCAGCTTAACGGGGAACACTGAAGCTTTCTTT | CASSLTGNTEAFF
TRBJ1-6 | TRBV14 | many | NA | TGTGCCAGCAGCCCCTTTTCTAATTCACCCCTCCACTTT | CASSPFSNSPLHF
TRBJ2-3 | TRBV6-2/TRBV6-3 | NA | TRBD2 | TGTGCCAGCAGTTATGGGACTAGCGGGGGTAATACGCAGTATTTT | CASSYGTSGGNTQYF
TRBJ1-1 | TRBV18 | NA | NA | TGTGCCAGCTCACCGGGAGGCAGATTGAACACTGAAGCTTTCTTT | CASSPGGRLNTEAFF
TRBJ2-7 | TRBV24-1 | NA | TRBD1 | TGTGCCACCAGTGATCCTGGACAGGGGGACGAGCAGTACTTC | CATSDPGQGDEQYF
TRBJ1-5 | TRBV9 | NA | NA | TGTGCCAGCAGCGTAGGAGGGGACTATAGCAATCAGCCCCAGCATTTT | CASSVGGDYSNQPQHF
TRBJ2-7 | TRBV6-5 | few | TRBD2 | TGTGCCAGCAGTTACGAACTAGCGGGGACCTACGAGCAGTACTTC | CASSYELAGTYEQYF
TRBJ2-1 | TRBV27 | once | NA | TGTGCCAGCAGTATCGACAGGCGTGAGCAGTTCTTC | CASSIDRREQFF
TRBJ1-1 | TRBV10-3 | NA | TRBD1 | TGTGCATCCGGGGGTGCAGGGGGGACTGAAGCTTTCTTT | CASGGAGGTEAFF
TRBJ2-1 | TRBV6-5 | few | NA | TGTGCCAGCAGGGCAAGAGGTGAGCAGTTCTTC | CASRARGEQFF
TRBJ1-1 | TRBV15 | NA | NA | TGTGCCACCAGCAGAGGCGAGGTAGGAGGCACTGAAGCTTTCTTT | CATSRGEVGGTEAFF
TRBJ1-4 | TRBV19 | NA | TRBD1 | TGTGCCAGTAGTATTAGGGGGCGTGCTGAAAAACTGTTTTTT | CASSIRGRAEKLFF
TRBJ2-7 | TRBV2 | NA | NA | TGTGCCAGCAGGCGGGACAGTGGGTCCTACGAGCAGTACTTC | CASRRDSGSYEQYF
TRBJ1-4 | TRBV10-3 | NA | NA | TGTGCCATCAGTGAGTCTATCCCAACCGGAGAAGAAAAACTGTTTTTT | CAISESIPTGEEKLFF
TRBJ1-2 | TRBV12-3/TRBV12-4 | few | NA | TGTGCCAGCAGTGAAACTCCTTCCGGCTACACCTTC | CASSETPSGYTF
TRBJ2-7 | TRBV6-5 | NA | NA | TGTGCCAGCAGTTCCCGGGACACCGAATGTCAGTACTTC | CASSSRDTECQYF
TRBJ1-2 | TRBV9 | many | NA | TGTGCCAGCAGCCCGAGCAATTATGGCTACACCTTC | CASSPSNYGYTF
TRBJ1-1 | TRBV29-1 | NA | TRBD1 | TGCAGCGTTAAAGGACAGGGAAGAGTGTGGGGGACTGAAGCTTTCTTT | CSVKGQGRVWGTEAFF
TRBJ2-2 | TRBV6-2/TRBV6-3 | NA | NA | TGTGCCAGCAGTTACTGGGGGCGGACGCCGAACACCGGGGAGCTGTTTTTT | CASSYWGRTPNTGELFF
TRBJ2-2 | TRBV7-9 | NA | NA | TGTGCCAGCAGCACCCCCGGGGGACGGGAGTTTGGGGAGCTGTTTTTT | CASSTPGGREFGELFF
TRBJ2-1 | TRBV11-2 | NA | TRBD2 | TGTGCCAGCAGCCCACGACTAGCGGGGGGTTACAATGAGCAGTTCTTC | CASSPRLAGGYNEQFF
TRBJ2-5 | TRBV5-1 | NA | TRBD2 | TGCGCCAGTACAGTTGTTAGCGGGGCCCAAGAGACCCAGTACTTC | CASTVVSGAQETQYF
TRBJ1-1 | TRBV6-5 | few | TRBD1 | TGTGCCAGCAGTTCGAGGACAGGCAACACTGAAGCTTTCTTT | CASSSRTGNTEAFF
TRBJ2-3 | TRBV24-1 | NA | NA | TGTGCCACCAGTGATCCCGGCGGGTCTGGTACAGATACGCAGTATTTT | CATSDPGGSGTDTQYF
TRBJ1-3 | TRBV5-4 | few | NA | TGTGCCAGCAGCTTGAAGAACTCCTACTCTGGAAACACCATATATTTT | CASSLKNSYSGNTIYF